This T cell receptor beta chain emerged from a study of blood T cell repertoires in COVID-19. About the study: T cells, B-cell-depleted T cells, or PBMCs provided the cDNA or gDNA that served as material.

Data came from immunoSEQ multiplex PCR; TCRdb stores just in-frame clones and leaves some out. The repertoire consists of about 440,000 clones, with 88% occurring once and the leading ten covering 10% to 15%. From germline, CDR1 is SGHNT and CDR2 YENEEA. The CDR3 is 15 amino acids. V lost 2 bases, J lost 1 base, and 12 bases lay in between. Sample: peripheral blood. This clonotype was sampled from a woman aged 45 to 65 with COVID-19, enrolled during active disease. This chain uses TRBV11-3 with TRBJ2-7; D is perhaps TRBD1 (5 bases). This CDR3 reads CASSLRAGHSYEQYF. The CDR3 DNA reads TGTGCCAGCAGCTTACGGGCAGGGCATTCCTACGAGCAGTACTTC.